Listed here is a single T cell receptor (beta chain). This sample is part of a study of radiation and T cells in renal cell carcinoma. Time point of the sample: blood 4 weeks post-SBRT, at nephrectomy. Documented treatment: 15 Gy SBRT to primary tumor, nephrectomy 4 weeks later. The CDR3 loop spans 17 amino acids. V lost 4 bases and J lost 4; bases outside the gene matches: 11. CDR1 SGDLS and CDR2 YYNGEE come from the germline V gene. Profiled with immunoSEQ multiplex PCR; TCRdb holds only in-frame clones, not every one. The table shows about 78,000 clones, with nearly 90% occurring only once. This TCR was sampled from a woman between 65 and 79 years old with renal cell carcinoma. The gene calls are TRBV9 and TRBJ2-3; 11 positions match TRBD2. The sample in question was blood, obtained from a patient whose treatment included radiotherapy and nephrectomy. This chain's CDR3 is CASSSRGSGGVADTQYF. CDR3 coding DNA: TGTGCCAGCAGCTCCCGTGGTAGCGGGGGGGTGGCAGATACGCAGTATTTT.